These 24 T cell receptor beta chains share one sample of origin, sequenced in a study of blood T cell repertoires in COVID-19. The assay was immunoSEQ multiplex PCR, and TCRdb's table has in-frame clones only and misses some. The sample yields under 450,000 clones, approximately 90% seen once. Specimen: peripheral blood. The receptors come from a woman in her fifties or sixties with COVID-19, enrolled during active disease.

The V and J genes are TRBV2 and TRBJ2-3; 10 nucleotides agree with TRBD2. V dropped 5 bases and J dropped 1; count of bases not matched to a gene: 3. The CDR3 is 15 residues long. The germline V gene encodes CDR1 SNHLY and CDR2 FYNNEI. The CDR3 region has the DNA TGTGCCAGCAGTAGAACTAGCGGGGGCACAGATACGCAGTATTTT. Residues: CASSRTSGGTDTQYF.

The CDR3 coding sequence is TGTGCCAGCAGCCTGGGGACAGGCCACCTCAACTCTGGAAACACCATATATTTT. It is translated as CASSLGTGHLNSGNTIYF. The chain employs TRBV7-9 and TRBJ1-3; TRBD1 agrees at 8 bases. With V trimmed by 5 bases and J by 0 bases, 12 bases remained unmatched. Per germline, CDR1 SEHNR and CDR2 FQNEAQ (reference sequence). The CDR3 length is 18 residues.

The genes are TRBV28 and TRBJ2-7; TRBD1 is a possible D gene (6 bases). This CDR3 is 16 amino acids long. The V end was cut by 3 bases, the J end by 0 bases, with 15 bases between. Germline values: CDR1 MDHEN, CDR2 SYDVKM. The CDR3 region has the DNA TGTGCCAGCAGTTTTCTTTTAACGGACAGCTCCTACGAGCAGTACTTC. It specifies CASSFLLTDSSYEQYF. Combining the CDR3 with reference TRBV28 and TRBJ2-7 gives the whole variable domain DVKVTQSSRYLVKRTGEKVFLECVQDMDHENMFWYRQDPGLGLRLIYFSYDVKMKEKGDIPEGYSVSREKKERFSLILESASTNQTSMYLCASSFLLTDSSYEQYFGPGTRLTVT.

This chain links TRBV5-1 with TRBJ2-6; D not resolved. Germline V CDR1 and CDR2: SGHRS, YFSETQ. Trimming pared 4 bases from V and 0 bases from J, leaving 8 bases between. The CDR3 loop spans 15 amino acids. CDR3: CASSLQASGANVLTF. The CDR3, as DNA: TGCGCCAGCAGCCTTCAGGCCTCTGGGGCCAACGTCCTGACTTTC.

The chain couples TRBV19 to TRBJ2-7, with 8 bases fitting TRBD2. Germline loops: CDR1 LNHDA, CDR2 SQIVND (reference sequence). Trimming took 5 bases from V and 3 from J; bases not matched to a gene: 6. The CDR3 spans 14 residues. The CDR3 coding sequence is TGTGCCAGTAGTTCGGGACTAGTGTTCTACGAGCAGTACTTC. Encoded protein: CASSSGLVFYEQYF.

This chain links TRBV20-1 with TRBJ2-5; D possibly corresponds to TRBD1 (5 bases). V dropped 0 bases and J dropped 7 bases, with 6 bases sitting between them. Germline lookup yields CDR1 DFQATT and CDR2 SNEGSKA (reference sequence). The CDR3 runs to 11 residues. The DNA of the CDR3 is TGCAGTGCTAGAGATAGGGGGACCCAGTACTTC. Its translation is CSARDRGTQYF.

Here the CDR3 DNA reads TGCAGTGTATACAGGCCTACGAACACCGGGGAGCTGTTTTTT. This sequence encodes CSVYRPTNTGELFF. This sequence joins TRBV29-1 and TRBJ2-2; D possibly corresponds to TRBD1 (5 bases). From germline, CDR1 is SQVTM and CDR2 ANQGSEA. The length of the CDR3 is 14 residues.

The chain joins TRBV30 to TRBJ2-3; D not certain. With 2 bases removed from V and 5 bases from J, the gap between germline ends came to 14 bases. The CDR3 has 14 residues. The germline CDR1 and CDR2 sequences are GTSNPN and SVGIG (reference sequence). The CDR3 DNA sequence: TGTGCCTGGAGTCCCCCACCCACAGTAGATACGCAGTATTTT. Translated: CAWSPPPTVDTQYF.

In this sample, this clone turned up once. V is TRBV7-2 and J is TRBJ1-4, with a possible D match to TRBD1 (6 bases). V was pared by 4 bases and J by 3 bases, with 18 bases between. Germline lookup yields CDR1 SGHTA and CDR2 FQGNSA. The CDR3 is 17 residues long. CDR3: CASSSPARGAPNEKLFF. As DNA, the CDR3 is TGTGCCAGCAGCTCGCCCGCCCGGGGGGCACCTAATGAAAAACTGTTTTTT. Looking up the rest from reference TRBV7-2 and TRBJ1-4 gives the full variable domain: GAGVSQSPSNKVTEKGKDVELRCDPISGHTALYWYRQSLGQGLEFLIYFQGNSAPDKSGLPSDRFSAERTGGSVSTLTIQRTQQEDSAVYLCASSSPARGAPNEKLFFGSGTQLSVL.

V and J are TRBV10-3 and TRBJ2-5; TRBD2 might be the D (5 bases). Trimming removed 11 bases from V and 3 bases from J, with 10 bases in between. This CDR3 is built from 11 residues. CDR1 is ENHRY and CDR2 is SYGVKD in the germline V gene. CDR3 sequence (DNA): TGTGCCGTGAAGGAGGAAGAGACCCAGTACTTC. Amino acid sequence: CAVKEEETQYF.

This CDR3 reads CSAGDRGNYGYTF. The CDR3 region has the DNA TGCAGCGCCGGGGACAGGGGGAACTATGGCTACACCTTC. V gene TRBV29-1 combines with J gene TRBJ1-2, with TRBD1 matching 11 bases. The germline CDR1 and CDR2 sequences are SQVTM and ANQGSEA. J was trimmed by 2 bases and V by 7 bases; bases with no gene match: 3. This CDR3 comprises 13 residues.

The chain recombines TRBV28 with TRBJ2-5; 13 bases align to TRBD2. In germline, CDR1 is MDHEN, CDR2 SYDVKM. V gave up 6 bases and J gave up 1 base; unmatched junction bases: 14. The CDR3 consists of 19 residues. For the CDR3, the DNA is TGTGCCAGCAGCGTCCACCTTCCGGGACTAGCGGGGAGCCAAGAGACCCAGTACTTC. Translation: CASSVHLPGLAGSQETQYF.

The genes are TRBV12-5 and TRBJ2-7; D may be TRBD2 (5 bases). This CDR3 has 16 residues. Between the trimmed V and J ends, which lost 0 bases and 6 bases, there was a span of 18 bases. The germline V gene encodes CDR1 LGHNT and CDR2 FRNRAP. This CDR3 is CASGLVLARVGSEQYF. The CDR3, as DNA: TGTGCTAGTGGTTTGGTACTTGCGAGGGTTGGGTCCGAGCAGTACTTC.

The rearrangement uses TRBV2 and TRBJ2-5; D is undetermined. The CDR3 sequence is 11 residues long. Germline values: CDR1 SNHLY, CDR2 FYNNEI. V was clipped by 6 bases and J by 2 bases, with 4 bases between them. The CDR3 DNA sequence: TGTGCCAGCAGGGCACAAGAGACCCAGTACTTC. Protein: CASRAQETQYF.

Notes on this clone: This sample includes further DNA sequences coding for the same CDR3. The chain combines TRBV2 with TRBJ1-1; 7 nucleotides line up with TRBD1. V was clipped by 2 bases and J by 2 bases; unmatched bases: 2. The CDR3 is 14 amino acids. CDR1 is SNHLY, CDR2 FYNNEI, per germline. CDR3 nucleotide sequence: TGTGCCAGCAGTGAACAGGGGGTTAACACTGAAGCTTTCTTT. It specifies CASSEQGVNTEAFF. Full variable domain (remainder filled in from reference TRBV2 and TRBJ1-1): EPEVTQTPSHQVTQMGQEVILRCVPISNHLYFYWYRQILGQKVEFLVSFYNNEISEKSEIFDDQFSVERPDGSNFTLKIRSTKLEDSAMYFCASSEQGVNTEAFFGQGTRLTVV.

V usage is TRBV19 and J usage is TRBJ1-5, with a weak D call TRBD1 (6 bases). Germline V gene data show CDR1 as LNHDA and CDR2 as SQIVND (reference sequence). V was pared by 5 bases and J by 0 bases, with 14 bases between. The CDR3 sequence is 16 residues long. CDR3 bases: TGTGCCAGTAGTCCTTGGACAGAAGATAGCAATCAGCCCCAGCATTTT. Its protein product is CASSPWTEDSNQPQHF.

This chain uses TRBV24-1 with TRBJ2-5, with 12 bases that match TRBD2. The CDR3 is 15 residues long. CDR1 and CDR2 (germline): KGHDR, SFDVKD. Unmatched junction bases numbered 6, after V lost 10 bases and J lost 1 base. The DNA for the CDR3 is TGTGCCACGGAAGGGACTAGCGGGTTCCAAGAGACCCAGTACTTC. This sequence encodes CATEGTSGFQETQYF.

V is TRBV3-1 (or the pseudogene TRBV3-2) and J is TRBJ1-2; 7 nucleotides align to TRBD1. In germline, CDR1 is LGHDT, CDR2 YNNKEL (reference sequence). The V segment lost 4 bases and the J segment 8 bases; nucleotides outside the gene matches: 4. This CDR3 has 12 residues. This CDR3 reads CASSLSGGGYTF. In DNA form, the CDR3 reads TGTGCCAGCAGCCTCTCAGGGGGAGGCTACACCTTC.

The chain is built from TRBV5-1 and TRBJ2-7; D remains ambiguous. The CDR3 contains 14 residues. Germline V lookup: CDR1 SGHRS, CDR2 YFSETQ. Trimming took off 3 bases at V and 7 bases at J, with 17 bases between the two ends. The DNA for the CDR3 is TGCGCCAGCAGCTCGGATACGACTTACGAAGAGCAGTACTTC. Translated: CASSSDTTYEEQYF.

J is TRBJ2-5 and V is TRBV6-5, with D unclear. Germline lookup yields CDR1 MNHEY and CDR2 SVGAGI. The CDR3 loop spans 14 amino acids. The V end lost 3 bases, the J end lost 3 bases, and 11 bases lay between the germline ends. CDR3 sequence: CASSYYGPEETQYF. CDR3 sequence (DNA): TGTGCCAGCAGTTATTATGGTCCAGAAGAGACCCAGTACTTC.

V gene TRBV10-3 combines with J gene TRBJ2-1; 12 nucleotides line up with TRBD1. The germline V gene encodes CDR1 ENHRY and CDR2 SYGVKD. The CDR3 length is 18 residues. Trimming took 6 bases from V and 7 from J; bases not matched to a gene: 16. CDR3 nucleotide sequence: TGTGCCATCAGCAATACAGTGCCGGGACAGGGGGCCAGAAATGAGCAGTTCTTC. Amino acid sequence: CAISNTVPGQGARNEQFF.

This rearrangement joins TRBV27 to TRBJ1-5, with a tentative D call TRBD1 (6 bases). The CDR3 length is 16 residues. Trimming shortened V by 5 bases and J by 0 bases, and 14 bases separated the two germline ends. Germline V gives CDR1 MNHEY, CDR2 SMNVEV (reference sequence). CDR3 nucleotides: TGTGCCAGCAGTCCCCTTGGGGGCCATAGCAATCAGCCCCAGCATTTT. Translating it yields CASSPLGGHSNQPQHF.

V and J are TRBV6-5 and TRBJ2-7, with TRBD1 identical over 8 bases. CDR3 size: 13 residues. Trimming took 6 bases from V and 4 from J; bases not matched to a gene: 5. Germline V gene lookup returns CDR1 MNHEY and CDR2 SVGAGI. This CDR3 reads CASSRYRGYEQYF. In DNA form, the CDR3 reads TGTGCCAGCAGCCGATACAGGGGGTACGAGCAGTACTTC.

The chain is built from TRBV6-5 and TRBJ1-2; D gene unclear. CDR3 length: 14 residues. Trimming removed 6 bases from V and 3 bases from J, with 14 bases in between. The germline gives CDR1 MNHEY, CDR2 SVGAGI. The CDR3 region has the DNA TGTGCCAGCAGAAAGACCGGGAGGCACTATGGCTACACCTTC. Residues: CASRKTGRHYGYTF.